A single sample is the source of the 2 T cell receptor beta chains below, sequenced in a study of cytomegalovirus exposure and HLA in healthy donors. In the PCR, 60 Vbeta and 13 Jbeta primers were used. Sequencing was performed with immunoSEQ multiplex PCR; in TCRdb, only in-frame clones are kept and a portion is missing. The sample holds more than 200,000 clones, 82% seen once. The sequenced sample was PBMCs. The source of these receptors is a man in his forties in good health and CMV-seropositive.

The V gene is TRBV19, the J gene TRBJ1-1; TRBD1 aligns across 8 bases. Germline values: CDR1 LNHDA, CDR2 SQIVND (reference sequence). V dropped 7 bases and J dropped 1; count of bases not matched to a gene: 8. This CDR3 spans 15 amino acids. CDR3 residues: CASILSGTGNTEAFF. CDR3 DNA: TGTGCCAGTATCCTATCCGGGACAGGGAACACTGAAGCTTTCTTT.

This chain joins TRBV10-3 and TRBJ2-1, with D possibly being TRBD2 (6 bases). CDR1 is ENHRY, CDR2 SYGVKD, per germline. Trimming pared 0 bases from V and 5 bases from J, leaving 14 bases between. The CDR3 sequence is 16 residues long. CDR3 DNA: TGTGCCATCAGTGAGTCGGGTGGAGGGGACCACAATGAGCAGTTCTTC. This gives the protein CAISESGGGDHNEQFF.